A selection of T cell receptor beta chains follows, all from one sample in a study of tumor and adjacent non-tumor tissue in lung cancer. TCRdb itself ran the multiplex PCR reads through MiXCR, one entry per CDR3 protein. The sample lists under 100,000 distinct CDR3 sequences, 61% occurring once. Material for sequencing was lung tumor tissue. The receptors originated from a man aged 65 to 85 with non-small cell lung cancer. The CDR3 runs from the conserved cysteine through the conserved F or W. The D gene is left open where the match is weak. Where a row states a size, it is once, few, many or the class of an expanded clone; other rows omit it.

cdr3_aa cdr3_nt j_call d_call v_call clone_size cdr3_length
CSADDTSLGQKVYGYTF TGCAGCGCCGACGATACTAGCTTGGGACAGAAAGTCTATGGCTACACCTTC TRBJ1-2 TRBD1 TRBV29-1 - 17
CRVTGQGVYEQYF TGCAGGGTCACTGGACAGGGAGTTTACGAGCAGTACTTC TRBJ2-7 TRBD1 TRBV29-1 once 13
CASSYRLAGGPGEQYF TGTGCCAGCAGCTACAGGCTAGCGGGAGGGCCTGGGGAGCAGTACTTC TRBJ2-7 TRBD2 TRBV5-6 - 16
CASIHIGGDEQFF TGTGCCAGCATCCATATCGGGGGGGACGAGCAGTTCTTC TRBJ2-1 TRBD2 TRBV11-2 few 13
CAIRTRAAGAQDTQYF TGTGCCATCAGGACCAGGGCCGCCGGGGCCCAGGATACGCAGTACTTC TRBJ2-7 - TRBV6-2/TRBV6-3 - 16
CASSWGTGAGELFF TGTGCCAGCAGTTGGGGGACAGGGGCCGGGGAGCTGTTTTTT TRBJ2-2 TRBD1 TRBV12-3/TRBV12-4 many 14
CGAYNPRFGLAENDQFF TGCGGCGCCTACAACCCGCGGTTCGGACTAGCGGAGAATGACCAGTTCTTC TRBJ2-1 TRBD2 TRBV29-1 - 17
CACSLRADEQFF TGTGCCTGCAGCTTAAGGGCTGATGAGCAATTCTTC TRBJ2-1 - TRBV7-6 - 12
CSARYGASPQEIQYF TGCAGTGCTAGATATGGGGCGAGTCCTCAAGAGATCCAGTACTTC TRBJ2-5 - TRBV20-1 - 15
CATSVAGANQETQYF TGTGCCACCAGTGTAGCCGGGGCGAACCAAGAGACCCAGTACTTC TRBJ2-5 - TRBV24-1 few 15
CASSHRVTRGAYNEQFF TGTGCCAGCAGCCACCGGGTAACTAGAGGGGCTTACAATGAGCAGTTCTTC TRBJ2-1 - TRBV7-3 - 17
CASTGADVHSPLHF TGTGCCAGCACCGGGGCCGACGTCCATTCACCCCTTCACTTT TRBJ1-6 - TRBV11-2 - 14
CSATTGGNEKLFF TGCAGTGCCACGACAGGAGGCAATGAAAAACTGTTTTTT TRBJ1-4 - TRBV20-1 many 13
CANRNPLAGETQYF TGTGCCAACCGGAATCCGCTAGCGGGGGAGACCCAGTACTTC TRBJ2-5 TRBD2 TRBV11-1 - 14
CASSPGPSNSPVHF TGTGCCAGCAGTCCCGGTCCTTCTAATTCACCCGTCCACTTT TRBJ1-6 - TRBV6-1 - 14
CSAPGQGRSYNEQFF TGCAGCGCCCCCGGACAGGGCCGCTCCTACAATGAGCAGTTCTTC TRBJ2-1 TRBD1 TRBV29-1 many 15
CTSRPRFSGANVLTF TGCACCAGCAGGCCCAGATTTTCTGGGGCCAACGTCCTGACTTTC TRBJ2-6 - TRBV5-1 - 15
CTSSLEATSDRSQYF TGCACCAGCAGCTTGGAGGCGACATCGGACAGGTCGCAGTATTTT TRBJ2-3 TRBD1 TRBV5-1 few 15
CARSLFVARNTGEMFF TGTGCCAGGAGCTTGTTCGTGGCCAGGAACACCGGGGAGATGTTTTTT TRBJ2-2 - TRBV11-2 - 16
CALTLPERQYF TGTGCCTTAACCCTGCCAGAGAGGCAGTATTTT TRBJ2-3 - TRBV30 - 11
CASSLQGLNYEQYF TGTGCCAGCAGTCTTCAGGGGCTAAACTACGAGCAGTACTTC TRBJ2-7 - TRBV12-3/TRBV12-4 many 14
CASGQGLAGGTQYF TGCGCAAGCGGCCAAGGCCTAGCGGGAGGTACGCAGTATTTT TRBJ2-3 TRBD2 TRBV4-1 - 14
CASSQGTREGYDEQFF TGCGCCAGCAGCCAAGGTACGAGGGAGGGGTACGATGAGCAGTTCTTC TRBJ2-1 TRBD2 TRBV4-1 - 16
CASSQTRGRLEAFF TGTGCCAGCAGCCAAACCAGGGGGCGACTTGAAGCTTTCTTT TRBJ1-1 TRBD1 TRBV14 many 14
CASSQGGRGTEAFF TGTGCCAGTTCCCAAGGGGGCAGAGGCACTGAAGCTTTCTTT TRBJ1-1 TRBD1 TRBV18 few 14
CARTNPRGGTNEKLFF TGCGCCCGCACCAACCCCAGGGGAGGGACTAATGAAAAACTGTTTTTT TRBJ1-4 - TRBV4-1 - 16
CASSFQSGYNEQFF TGCGCCAGCAGCTTCCAAAGCGGCTACAATGAGCAGTTCTTC TRBJ2-1 - TRBV5-1 - 14
CASSFADGGAYEQYF TGTGCCAGCAGCTTCGCAGACGGGGGGGCTTACGAGCAGTACTTC TRBJ2-7 TRBD2 TRBV11-1 medium-sized 15
CASTPGRSRTDTQYF TGTGCCAGCACACCAGGACGGTCCCGCACAGATACGCAGTATTTT TRBJ2-3 - TRBV6-6 many 15
CASSSPRTDSSYEQYF TGTGCCAGTAGCTCCCCTAGGACCGATAGCTCCTACGAGCAGTACTTC TRBJ2-7 - TRBV11-1 - 16
CASSLVGRDTGELLF TGCGCCAGCAGCTTGGTGGGGCGCGACACCGGGGAGCTGCTTTTT TRBJ2-2 - TRBV5-1 - 15
CARYGEANYNEQFF TGTGCCAGGTATGGGGAAGCTAACTACAATGAGCAGTTCTTC TRBJ2-1 - TRBV12-3/TRBV12-4 - 14
CASNLTGIVGELFF TGTGCCAGCAACCTAACGGGTATTGTCGGGGAGCTGTTTTTT TRBJ2-2 - TRBV11-3 - 14
CASSPQDRANTGELFF TGTGCCAGCAGTCCTCAAGACAGGGCCAACACCGGGGAGCTGTTTTTT TRBJ2-2 TRBD1 TRBV12-3/TRBV12-4 many 16
CAWRTDRGPYEQYF TGTGCCTGGAGGACGGACAGGGGACCCTACGAGCAGTACTTC TRBJ2-7 TRBD1 TRBV30 many 14
CASSEGSGGPTGELFF TGTGCCAGCAGTGAAGGTAGCGGGGGGCCCACCGGGGAGCTGTTTTTT TRBJ2-2 TRBD2 TRBV6-1 many 16
CAISVTGGGELFF TGTGCCATCAGCGTCACAGGGGGCGGGGAGCTGTTTTTT TRBJ2-2 TRBD1 TRBV10-3 many 13
CANTIGWYNEQFF TGTGCCAATACCATAGGCTGGTATAATGAGCAGTTCTTC TRBJ2-1 - TRBV6-1 once 13
CASSTRTGRQETQYF TGTGCCAGCAGCACCCGGACAGGGCGACAAGAGACCCAGTACTTC TRBJ2-5 TRBD1 TRBV13 many 15
CASSSGGETQYF TGTGCCAGCAGTTCGGGGGGGGAGACCCAGTACTTC TRBJ2-5 TRBD2 TRBV28 - 12
CASRPAESYNEQFF TGTGCCAGCAGGCCAGCCGAATCCTACAATGAGCAGTTCTTC TRBJ2-1 - TRBV12-3/TRBV12-4 - 14
CASSFSRGDSHEQYF TGCGCCAGCAGCTTTTCGCGGGGGGACTCCCACGAGCAGTACTTC TRBJ2-7 TRBD2 TRBV5-1 - 15
CASSPPGSGGHTQYF TGTGCCAGCAGCCCCCCAGGGAGCGGGGGACATACGCAGTATTTT TRBJ2-3 TRBD2 TRBV12-3/TRBV12-4 many 15
CSASVLAENNEQFF TGCAGTGCTAGTGTACTAGCGGAGAACAATGAGCAGTTCTTC TRBJ2-1 TRBD2 TRBV20-1 - 14
CASRGFGNEQFF TGCGCCTCCCGGGGATTCGGCAATGAGCAGTTCTTC TRBJ2-1 - TRBV10-2 many 12
CASSLEHTRANVLTF TGCGCCAGCAGCCTGGAGCACACCAGGGCCAACGTCCTGACTTTT TRBJ2-6 - TRBV5-1 - 15
CRVRVAGGDTRYF TGCCGCGTACGGGTAGCGGGGGGAGATACACGGTATTTT TRBJ2-3 TRBD2 TRBV29-1 - 13
CASSRVAGREQYF TGTGCCAGCAGCCGTGTTGCCGGGAGGGAGCAGTATTTC TRBJ2-7 TRBD2 TRBV5-6 - 13
CASSAASGELFF TGTGCCAGCAGCGCCGCGAGCGGGGAGCTGTTTTTT TRBJ2-2 - TRBV12-3/TRBV12-4 few 12
CASSYNQGNTEAFF TGTGCCAGCAGTTACAACCAGGGGAACACTGAAGCTTTCTTT TRBJ1-1 - TRBV6-5 - 14